Listed here are 19 T cell receptor beta chains from one sample, sequenced in a study of T-cell reconstitution after alpha-beta-depleted transplantation in children. The TCRbeta library was prepared with unique molecular identifiers. TCRdb fed the PCR reads into MiXCR, producing one record per CDR3 protein. This sample has 780,000 or so distinct CDR3 sequences, with less than 20% found just once. The sequenced sample was PBMCs, mostly from graft donor cells, obtained 360 days after TCRalphabeta/CD19-depleted stem cell transplant. The receptor set was obtained from a male patient under 18 who had a stem cell transplant for acute lymphoblastic leukemia, so the T cells may come from the graft donor.

This clonotype was found a few times. J is TRBJ2-2 and V is TRBV4-1, with D unclear. The CDR3 has 16 residues. Germline V gives CDR1 MGHRA, CDR2 YSYEKL. V lost 5 bases and J lost 0, with 13 bases in between. Written as DNA, the CDR3 is TGCGCCAGCAGCTCCCGTTGGTCGCCGAACACCGGGGAGCTGTTTTTT. It codes for CASSSRWSPNTGELFF.

A few counts support this clonotype. The J gene is TRBJ2-1, the V gene TRBV12-3 or TRBV12-4; D ambiguous. There are 14 residues in the CDR3. V was trimmed by 3 bases and J by 0 bases, leaving 6 bases between them. The CDR3 region has the DNA TGTGCCAGCAGTTTCAGCTTCTCCTACAATGAGCAGTTCTTC. This encodes CASSFSFSYNEQFF.

The chain uses TRBV29-1 and TRBJ2-1; D possibly corresponds to TRBD1 (5 bases). The V gene lost 6 bases and the J gene lost 10 bases, with 19 bases spanning the gap. Germline CDR1 is SQVTM and CDR2 is ANQGSEA. The CDR3 is 13 residues long. The CDR3 loop reads CSVPDTYRREQFF. The CDR3 DNA follows: TGCAGCGTACCGGACACCTACCGAAGAGAGCAGTTCTTC.

The chain couples TRBV5-1 to TRBJ2-2, with D hard to call. This CDR3 region has 15 residues. V lost 0 bases and J lost 3, with 9 bases in between. The germline V gene has CDR1 SGHRS and CDR2 YFSETQ. This CDR3 is CASSLATGYTGELFF. As DNA, the CDR3 is TGCGCCAGCAGCTTGGCGACTGGTTACACCGGGGAGCTGTTTTTT.

CDR3 in DNA: TGCGCCAGCAGCTTGAACCTAGCGAACACAGATACGCAGTATTTT. It encodes CASSLNLANTDTQYF. The chain carries TRBV5-1 and TRBJ2-3, with TRBD2 as a possible D gene (6 bases). Germline loops: CDR1 SGHRS, CDR2 YFSETQ. The CDR3 runs to 15 residues. V was pared by 1 base and J by 2 bases, with 11 bases between.

This clonotype came up a few times. J is TRBJ1-1 and V is TRBV4-1; D unclear. V lost 4 bases to trimming and J lost 0 bases, with 9 bases between them. The CDR3 consists of 14 residues. Germline V gives CDR1 MGHRA, CDR2 YSYEKL. DNA of the CDR3: TGCGCCAGCAGCCCCTATATACTGAACACTGAAGCTTTCTTT. Its protein is CASSPYILNTEAFF.

This clonotype was counted only a few times. The V gene is TRBV18, the J gene TRBJ1-5, with unresolved D. This CDR3 is 14 amino acids long. V dropped 2 bases and J dropped 5 bases, with 10 bases sitting between them. Germline CDR1 is KGHSH and CDR2 is LQKENI. Here the CDR3 reads CASSPDTGYQPQHF. CDR3 DNA sequence: TGTGCCAGCTCACCAGATACGGGGTATCAGCCCCAGCATTTT.

On this clonotype itself: A much larger clone is a single base away; this may be a read error. The limits of the CDR3 on the DNA are not certain, so only TCRdb's listed CDR3 is given. The chain joins TRBV28 to TRBJ2-1; the D call in the table, TRBD1, was not verified against the DNA. Germline values: CDR1 MDHEN, CDR2 SYDVKM. Including both end residues, the CDR3 is 18 amino acids long. The chain's CDR3 is CASSLWKHFGQGAGEEFF.

V is TRBV20-1 and J is TRBJ1-1; D is unclear. Germline V gene data show CDR1 as DFQATT and CDR2 as SNEGSKA (reference sequence). V lost 6 bases and J 6 bases, leaving 17 bases between the germline ends. The CDR3 consists of 13 residues. The CDR3 sequence: CSAPPRAFAEAFF. CDR3 DNA: TGCAGTGCACCGCCGAGGGCTTTCGCTGAAGCTTTCTTT.

V usage is TRBV14 and J usage is TRBJ2-6; D not resolved. V lost 3 bases to trimming and J lost 11 bases, with 5 bases between them. There are 11 residues in the CDR3. CDR1 SGHDN and CDR2 FVKESK come from the germline V gene. CDR3 sequence reads: CASSQAYVLTF. The CDR3 region has the DNA TGTGCCAGCAGCCAGGCGTACGTCCTGACTTTC.

For the CDR3, the DNA is TGCGCCAGCAGCTTTCGGACCCCCGGGACTAGTGCCTTCAAGCAGTACTTC. It translates to CASSFRTPGTSAFKQYF. This chain joins TRBV4-1 and TRBJ2-7, with 8 bases fitting TRBD2. Germline V gives CDR1 MGHRA, CDR2 YSYEKL. The CDR3 has 17 amino acids. Germline trimming cut 5 bases from V and 8 bases from J; bases unmatched to any gene: 20.

This clonotype was counted a few times. The chain uses TRBV14 and TRBJ2-7; D call uncertain. The CDR3 contains 13 residues. V was clipped by 0 bases and J by 2 bases, with 5 bases between them. The germline gives CDR1 SGHDN, CDR2 FVKESK. The CDR3 DNA is TGTGCCAGCAGCCAAGATCTCACCTACGAGCAGTACTTC. It is translated as CASSQDLTYEQYF. Looking up the rest from reference TRBV14 and TRBJ2-7 gives the full variable domain: EAGVTQFPSHSVIEKGQTVTLRCDPISGHDNLYWYRRVMGKEIKFLLHFVKESKQDESGMPNNRFLAERTGGTYSTLKVQPAELEDSGVYFCASSQDLTYEQYFGPGTRLTVT.

The genes are TRBV24-1 and TRBJ2-1; 7 bases map to TRBD2. CDR3 size: 14 residues. J lost 10 bases, V lost 2 bases, and 7 bases had no gene match. Germline V lookup: CDR1 KGHDR, CDR2 SFDVKD. CDR3 coding DNA: TGTGCCACCAGTGATTCTACCTACGGGGGGGAGCAGTTCTTC. It encodes CATSDSTYGGEQFF.

This clonotype showed up just a few times. The rearrangement links TRBV6-4 to TRBJ1-5; D remains ambiguous. V was trimmed by 2 bases and J by 11 bases, leaving 4 bases between them. Per germline, CDR1 MRHNA and CDR2 SNTAGT. This CDR3 has 10 amino acids. CDR3 loop: CASSDQAQHF. The CDR3 DNA reads TGTGCCAGCAGTGACCAGGCCCAGCATTTT.

This chain links TRBV7-2 with TRBJ2-3; D is unresolved. The germline V gene has CDR1 SGHTA and CDR2 FQGNSA. V lost 1 base and J lost 1, with 12 bases in between. There are 16 residues in the CDR3. The CDR3 bases are TGTGCCAGCAGCTTAGGGTCGGCGGTCCGCACAGATACGCAGTATTTT. It encodes CASSLGSAVRTDTQYF. The full variable domain, its missing parts supplied by reference TRBV7-2 and TRBJ2-3, is GAGVSQSPSNKVTEKGKDVELRCDPISGHTALYWYRQSLGQGLEFLIYFQGNSAPDKSGLPSDRFSAERTGGSVSTLTIQRTQQEDSAVYLCASSLGSAVRTDTQYFGPGTRLTVL.

The chain carries TRBV20-1 and TRBJ1-2; possibly TRBD1 for D (5 bases). V gave up 7 bases and J gave up 2 bases, with 11 bases separating them. This CDR3 comprises 12 residues. Germline V gene sequence: CDR1 DFQATT, CDR2 SNEGSKA (reference sequence). The CDR3 region is CSGRGTNYGYTF. In DNA form, the CDR3 reads TGCAGTGGGAGGGGTACCAACTATGGCTACACCTTC.

A word on this clonotype: Just one base apart from a much larger clone, this may be a read error. Since no conserved phenylalanine or tryptophan closes the CDR3, a read error is the likely cause. The rearrangement uses TRBV15 and TRBJ2-7, with no clear D. The germline V and J ends were trimmed by 0 bases and 4 bases, with 4 bases remaining between them. Germline CDR1 and CDR2: LNHNV and YYDKDF (reference sequence). CDR3 length: 12 residues. CDR3 nucleotides: TGTGCCACCAGCAGAGACACTTACGAGCAGTACATC. This codes for CATSRDTYEQYI.

This clonotype was seen a handful of times. V and J are TRBV20-1 and TRBJ2-7; TRBD2 agrees at 7 bases. This CDR3 is 15 amino acids long. With V trimmed by 6 bases and J by 1 base, 12 bases remained unmatched. The germline gives CDR1 DFQATT, CDR2 SNEGSKA (reference sequence). Here the CDR3 reads CSAPELLADSYEQYF. The CDR3 DNA is TGCAGTGCCCCGGAGCTCCTAGCGGATTCCTACGAGCAGTACTTC.

This clonotype has just a few counts. This chain uses TRBV4-2 with TRBJ2-1, with D possibly matching TRBD2 (6 bases). V gave up 0 bases and J gave up 4 bases, with 16 bases separating them. The germline CDR1 and CDR2 sequences are LGHNA and YNFKEQ. The CDR3 covers 17 residues. CDR3 amino acids: CASSQDLVGSPYNEQFF. Here the CDR3 DNA reads TGTGCCAGCAGCCAAGATCTCGTCGGGAGCCCATACAATGAGCAGTTCTTC.